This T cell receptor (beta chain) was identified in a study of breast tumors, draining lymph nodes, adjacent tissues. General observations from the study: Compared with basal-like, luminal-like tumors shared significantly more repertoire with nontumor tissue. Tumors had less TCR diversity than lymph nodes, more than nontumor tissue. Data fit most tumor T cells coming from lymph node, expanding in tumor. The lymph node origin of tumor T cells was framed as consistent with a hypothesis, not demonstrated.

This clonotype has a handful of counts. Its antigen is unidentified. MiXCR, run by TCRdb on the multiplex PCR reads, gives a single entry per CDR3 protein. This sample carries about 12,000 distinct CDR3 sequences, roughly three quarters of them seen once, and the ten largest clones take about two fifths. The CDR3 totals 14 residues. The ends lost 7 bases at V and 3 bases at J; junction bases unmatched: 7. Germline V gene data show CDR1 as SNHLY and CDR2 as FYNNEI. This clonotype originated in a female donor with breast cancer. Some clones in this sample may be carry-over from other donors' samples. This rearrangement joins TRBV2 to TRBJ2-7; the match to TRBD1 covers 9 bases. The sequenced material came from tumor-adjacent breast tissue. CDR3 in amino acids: CASNPGQGNYEQYF. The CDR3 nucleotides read TGTGCCAGCAACCCGGGACAGGGTAACTACGAGCAGTACTTC.